The rows below give T cell receptor beta chains drawn from one sample of a study of blood T cell repertoires in COVID-19. Some clones are missing from TCRdb's copy, which holds only in-frame ones; the method was immunoSEQ multiplex PCR. Among a few hundred thousand clones, about nine tenths were seen once, and the ten largest hold roughly 0.86%. The specimen was PBMCs or T cells enriched from blood (not recorded which). The source is a woman aged 40 to 55 who had been exposed to COVID-19. CDR3s include the opening cysteine and the closing phenylalanine or tryptophan. D genes are given only for firm matches. Some rows have no size entry. The others give once, few or many, or a class for an expanded clone.

TRBJ1-1 TRBV19 - 15 - TGTGCCAGTAGTACCCGGGGTCGGATGAACACTGAAGCTTTCTTT CASSTRGRMNTEAFF
TRBJ1-1 TRBV29-1 - 14 - TGCAGCGTTTCCCCCGCAGGGTGGAGCACTGAAGCTTTCTTT CSVSPAGWSTEAFF
TRBJ1-4 TRBV7-6 - 11 - TGTGCCAGCAGCCCCGTCGAAAAACTGTTTTTT CASSPVEKLFF
TRBJ2-2 TRBV19 - 13 - TGTGCCAGTAGACAGGGACACACCGGGGAGCTGTTTTTT CASRQGHTGELFF
TRBJ1-1 TRBV20-1 - 15 TRBD1 TGCAGTGCTACTGAATCGGGGACAGTGAACACTGAAGCTTTCTTT CSATESGTVNTEAFF
TRBJ1-1 TRBV9 - 18 TRBD1 TGTGCCAGCAGCCGATCATCCGGGACAGGGGGCGGAGGGACTGAAGCTTTCTTT CASSRSSGTGGGGTEAFF
TRBJ1-4 TRBV6-1 - 16 - TGTGCCAGCAGTGAAACCCGGACAAGATGGGATGAAAAACTGTTTTTT CASSETRTRWDEKLFF
TRBJ1-1 TRBV18 - 13 - TGTGCCAGCTCGTCGGGACAGAACACTGAAGCTTTCTTT CASSSGQNTEAFF
TRBJ1-2 TRBV5-1 - 14 TRBD1 TGCGCCAGCAGCCCAGGGACAGGGTTGGATGGCTACACCTTC CASSPGTGLDGYTF
TRBJ2-5 TRBV25-1 once 16 - TGTGCCAGCAGTGCCCGACCCGGAGCAGGGCGAGAGACCCAGTACTTC CASSARPGAGRETQYF
TRBJ1-1 TRBV11-1 - 14 - TGTGCCAGCAGCGACAGGAATCCGAACACTGAAGCTTTCTTT CASSDRNPNTEAFF
TRBJ1-1 TRBV7-9 - 14 TRBD1 TGTGCCAGCAGCCGGACAGGGGCGAACACTGAAGCTTTCTTT CASSRTGANTEAFF
TRBJ2-5 TRBV7-2 - 14 - TGTGCCAGCAGCGGTCCGGGGATTGGGGAGACCCAGTACTTC CASSGPGIGETQYF
TRBJ1-5 TRBV21-1 - 18 - TGTGCCAGCAGCAAAGGAAAATTCCACAGGGGAAGGAATCAGCCCCAGCATTTT CASSKGKFHRGRNQPQHF
TRBJ1-1 TRBV4-3 - 14 TRBD1 TGCGCCAGCAGCCCAGGACAGGTAAACACTGAAGCTTTCTTT CASSPGQVNTEAFF
TRBJ1-5 TRBV30 - 15 - TGTGCCTGGAGTGTAGTGGGAGGGGGCAATCAGCCCCAGCATTTT CAWSVVGGGNQPQHF
TRBJ2-1 TRBV18 once 13 - TGTGCCAGCTCACCAATGGAGTCCGGTGAGCAGTTCTTC CASSPMESGEQFF
TRBJ2-1 TRBV18 - 20 TRBD2 TGTGCCAGCTCACCACAACGACTAGCGGGAGGACGTGTTTCTCACAATGAGCAGTTCTTC CASSPQRLAGGRVSHNEQFF
TRBJ2-2 TRBV5-4 - 15 TRBD2 TGTGCCCGCAGCTTGGGGGGGGTTTGGACCGGGGAGCTGTTTTTT CARSLGGVWTGELFF
TRBJ2-3 TRBV5-1 - 14 - TGCGCCAGCAGCCACTCGGGTGGCACAGATACGCAGTATTTT CASSHSGGTDTQYF
TRBJ2-7 TRBV4-3 - 17 TRBD1 TGCGCCAGCAGCCCCAACTGGAGACAGGGGAGAACCTACGAGCAGTACTTC CASSPNWRQGRTYEQYF
TRBJ2-3 TRBV30 - 16 - TGTGCCTGGAGTGTACTCCTCCCTATGACTGCAGATACGCAGTATTTT CAWSVLLPMTADTQYF
TRBJ2-5 TRBV7-9 - 14 - TGTGCCAGCAGCTTAGTCGGCAGTTCGGGAACCGAGTACTTC CASSLVGSSGTEYF
TRBJ1-1 TRBV5-4 - 17 TRBD1 TGTGCCAGCAGCTTGGAAGGCAGGGGGCGGGTGAACACTGAAGCTTTCTTT CASSLEGRGRVNTEAFF
TRBJ2-4 TRBV6-1 - 15 - TGTGCCAGCAGTGAAGCGGATTCGACAGTTAGCATTCAGTACTTC CASSEADSTVSIQYF
TRBJ1-2 TRBV19 - 13 - TGTGCCAGTAGTATAGCGGGATTCTATGGCTACACCTTC CASSIAGFYGYTF
TRBJ1-4 TRBV19 - 15 - TGTGCCAGTAGCAATTCTGGCAGGGGTCGTGAAAAACTGTTTTTT CASSNSGRGREKLFF
TRBJ1-3 TRBV5-8 - 15 - TGTGCCAGCAGCTTGAGTCTTACATTGGGAAACACCATATATTTT CASSLSLTLGNTIYF
TRBJ1-6 TRBV10-2 - 12 - TGCGCCAGCAGTGGGGGGGATTCACCCCTCCACTTT CASSGGDSPLHF
TRBJ1-3 TRBV7-9 - 17 - TGTGCCAGCAGCTTAGGCCACAGGGTGGATGTACGGGACACCATATATTTT CASSLGHRVDVRDTIYF
TRBJ1-4 TRBV6-5 - 14 - TGTGCCAGCCTAGACGTTGGCACTAATGAAAAACTGTTTTTT CASLDVGTNEKLFF
TRBJ2-1 TRBV27 - 15 TRBD2 TGTGCCAGCAGTTTGCTAGCGGGAACCAATAGTGAGCAGTTCTTC CASSLLAGTNSEQFF
TRBJ1-2 TRBV27 - 13 TRBD1 TGTGCCAGCAGCCAGGGGGCACGCGGTGGCTACACCTTC CASSQGARGGYTF
TRBJ1-3 TRBV3-1/TRBV3-2 - 13 - TGTGCCATCGGACAGAGCTCTGGAAACACCATATATTTT CAIGQSSGNTIYF
TRBJ1-1 TRBV7-9 once 11 - TGTGCCAGCACCCGCACGGGTGAAGCTTTCTTT CASTRTGEAFF
TRBJ1-2 TRBV7-9 - 12 - TGTGCCAGCAGCTTAGTAAAGAGGGGCTACACCTTC CASSLVKRGYTF
TRBJ1-5 TRBV19 - 16 - TGTGCCAGTAGTACCGGCCGGGGGGGGACCAATCAGCCCCAGCATTTT CASSTGRGGTNQPQHF
TRBJ2-6 TRBV27 - 15 - TGTGCCAGCAGTTGGGGGGACTCTGGGGCCAACGTCCTGACTTTC CASSWGDSGANVLTF
TRBJ1-5 TRBV6-5 - 15 TRBD1 TGTGCCAGCAGTTTAAACAGGGGAAGAAGGGAGCCCCAGCATTTT CASSLNRGRREPQHF
TRBJ2-7 TRBV4-3 - 15 - TGCGCCAGCAGCCAAGATCGAGAAGTTCGTGGCGAGCAGTACTTC CASSQDREVRGEQYF
TRBJ1-5 TRBV19 - 15 - TGTGCCAGTAGTATTGTCCGCCAGGGCAATCAGCCCCAGCATTTT CASSIVRQGNQPQHF
TRBJ2-1 TRBV5-6 once 15 - TGTGCCAGCAGCCCGTCACCTTCTATTTACAATGAGCAGTTCTTC CASSPSPSIYNEQFF
TRBJ2-7 TRBV6-2/TRBV6-3 once 14 TRBD2 TGTGCCAGCAGCCTCCGCGGGACTATCCACGAGCAGTACTTC CASSLRGTIHEQYF
TRBJ1-5 TRBV5-6 - 18 TRBD1 TGTGCCAGCAGCTTGGGAACAGGGGCGAGCCCTAGCAATCAGCCCCAGCATTTT CASSLGTGASPSNQPQHF
TRBJ1-3 TRBV30 - 13 TRBD1 TGTGCCTCACAGGGGATCTCTGGAAACACCATATATTTT CASQGISGNTIYF
TRBJ2-1 TRBV4-2 - 17 - TGTGCCAGCAGCCAAGAGAGCGCGGGCGGCTCCTACAATGAGCAGTTCTTC CASSQESAGGSYNEQFF
TRBJ1-1 TRBV9 - 14 - TGTGCCAGCAGCGTAGGGCACATGAACACTGAAGCTTTCTTT CASSVGHMNTEAFF
TRBJ1-5 TRBV2 - 15 TRBD1 TGTGCCAGCAGCCCTAGGACAGGGGGTGATCAGCCCCAGCATTTT CASSPRTGGDQPQHF